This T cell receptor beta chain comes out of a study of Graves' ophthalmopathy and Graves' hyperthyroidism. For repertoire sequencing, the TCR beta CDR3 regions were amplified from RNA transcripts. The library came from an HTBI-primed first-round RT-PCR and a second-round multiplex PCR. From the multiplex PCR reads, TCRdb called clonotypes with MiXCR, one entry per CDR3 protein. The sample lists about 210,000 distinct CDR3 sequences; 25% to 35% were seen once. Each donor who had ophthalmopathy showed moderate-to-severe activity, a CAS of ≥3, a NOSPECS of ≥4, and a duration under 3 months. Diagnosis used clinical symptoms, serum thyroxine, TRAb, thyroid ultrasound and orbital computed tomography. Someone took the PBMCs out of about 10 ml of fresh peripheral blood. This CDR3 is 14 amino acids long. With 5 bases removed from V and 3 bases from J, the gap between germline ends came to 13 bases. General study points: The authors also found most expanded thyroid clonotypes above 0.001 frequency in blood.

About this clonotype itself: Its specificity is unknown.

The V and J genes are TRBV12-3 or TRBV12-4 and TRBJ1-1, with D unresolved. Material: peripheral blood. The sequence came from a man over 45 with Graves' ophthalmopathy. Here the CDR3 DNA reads TGTGCCAGCAGTCCCGGCCTACCGGACACTGAAGCTTTCTTT. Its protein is CASSPGLPDTEAFF.